The 30 T cell receptor beta chains below come from one sample, sequenced in a study of T-cell reconstitution after alpha-beta-depleted transplantation in children (dated by TCRdb to the mid-2010s). The method behind the library was PCR. This sample was sequenced with an Illumina HiSeq 2500. TCR library preparation used molecular barcoding, with unique molecular identifiers applied to normalize quantification of the TCRbeta repertoire. TCRdb trimmed public reads at Q25 via fastp, called clones via MiXCR and kept in-frame beta chains. Entries are consolidated by CDR3 protein sequence, retaining the most common genes and DNA. The sample table records 65,000 to 85,000 distinct CDR3 sequences; 9.5% to 13% of these occur just once. Together, the top ten hold 13% of the sample. In the paper's terms, the treatment or condition label means: allogeneic hematopoietic cell transplantation with graft depleted of TCRalphabeta T cells and CD19 B cells.

The specimen comprised PBMCs, sampled before TCRalphabeta/CD19-depleted stem cell transplant. The source of these receptors is a boy younger than 18 with acute myeloid leukemia, due to receive a stem cell transplant.

In its sample, this clonotype was seen many times. This rearrangement joins TRBV12-3 or TRBV12-4 to TRBJ2-7; D is undetermined. Trimming took 0 bases from V and 1 from J, leaving 7 bases between them. This CDR3 contains 14 residues. CDR3 in amino acids: CASSLAERSYEQYV. The CDR3 DNA reads TGTGCCAGCAGTTTAGCCGAGCGTTCCTACGAGCAGTACGTC.

This clonotype was recorded at least ten times. The V call is TRBV3-1, the J call TRBJ2-2; 10 bases agree with TRBD2. V trimming: 6 bases; J trimming: 0 bases; junction bases outside the gene matches: 4. From germline, CDR1 is LGHDT and CDR2 YNNKEL (reference sequence). This CDR3 contains 16 residues. The CDR3 region is CASSRGLAANTGELFF. As DNA, the CDR3 is TGTGCCAGCAGTCGCGGACTAGCGGCGAACACCGGGGAGCTGTTTTTT.

This clonotype was seen ten or more times. V and J are TRBV6-5 and TRBJ2-3, with 9 bases fitting TRBD2. With V trimmed by 0 bases and J by 7 bases, 17 bases remained unmatched. Germline V CDR1 and CDR2: MNHEY, SVGAGI. This CDR3 is built from 19 residues. The CDR3 sequence: CASSYSETDWASGKYTQYF. CDR3 DNA: TGTGCCAGCAGTTACTCTGAAACTGACTGGGCTAGCGGGAAATATACGCAGTATTTT.

V usage is TRBV7-9 and J usage is TRBJ1-2; perhaps TRBD1 as D (5 bases). Trimming took off 4 bases at V and 4 bases at J, with 16 bases between the two ends. The length of the CDR3 is 15 residues. Germline loops: CDR1 SEHNR, CDR2 FQNEAQ (reference sequence). As DNA, the CDR3 is TGTGCCAGCAGCTCGATAACGGGGGGAATCTATGGCTACACCTTC. Its translation: CASSSITGGIYGYTF. Full variable domain (outside the CDR3, taken from reference TRBV7-9 and TRBJ1-2): DTGVSQNPRHKITKRGQNVTFRCDPISEHNRLYWYRQTLGQGPEFLTYFQNEAQLEKSRLLSDRFSAERPKGSFSTLEIQRTEQGDSAMYLCASSSITGGIYGYTFGSGTRLTVV.

This clonotype was observed at least ten times. One junction end does not reproduce the germline sequence, and a read error may be involved. This chain links TRBV29-1 with TRBJ2-1; D call uncertain. This CDR3 region has 12 residues. The germline gives CDR1 SQVTM, CDR2 ANQGSEA. The CDR3 sequence: CSAEVAGNEQFF. The CDR3 nucleotides read TGCAGCGCTGAAGTTGCAGGCAATGAGCAGTTCTTC.

This clonotype showed up many times. This rearrangement joins TRBV7-2 to TRBJ2-3; D uncertain. The germline gives CDR1 SGHTA, CDR2 FQGNSA. The CDR3 spans 14 residues. The ends were cut back, 2 bases at V and 2 bases at J, with 8 bases in the middle. This CDR3 reads CASSLRPYTDTQYF. In nucleotides, the CDR3 is TGTGCCAGCAGCTTAAGGCCTTACACAGATACGCAGTATTTT.

This clonotype was detected a few times. V and J are TRBV20-1 and TRBJ2-1; 15 nucleotides match TRBD2. V lost 6 bases and J lost 0; bases outside the gene matches: 9. This CDR3 region has 18 residues. Germline V lookup: CDR1 DFQATT, CDR2 SNEGSKA (reference sequence). In nucleotides, the CDR3 is TGCAGTGCCCGGGGACTAGCGGGAGGTCAAAGCTCCTACAATGAGCAGTTCTTC. It yields the protein CSARGLAGGQSSYNEQFF.

This clonotype was observed many times. V and J are TRBV6-5 and TRBJ1-2; D is unresolved. This CDR3 has 15 residues. Germline lookup yields CDR1 MNHEY and CDR2 SVGAGI. V was trimmed by 4 bases and J by 8 bases, leaving 20 bases between them. The CDR3 DNA sequence: TGTGCCAGCAGTTCCACCCTAGACCTAATCGGGGGCTACACCTTC. As protein: CASSSTLDLIGGYTF.

The table lists this clonotype with many counts. This rearrangement joins TRBV12-3 or TRBV12-4 to TRBJ1-5; D might be TRBD1 (5 bases). Trimming left V 6 bases short and J 3 bases short, with 12 bases between. The CDR3 consists of 14 residues. CDR3 sequence: CASSQGLFNQPQHF. The CDR3 DNA reads as TGTGCCAGCAGCCAGGGCCTGTTCAATCAGCCCCAGCATTTT.

This clonotype was detected many times. The V gene is TRBV5-1, the J gene TRBJ2-7; a possible D gene is TRBD2 (6 bases). V was pared by 4 bases and J by 6 bases, with 11 bases between. The CDR3 runs 12 residues. Germline V CDR1 and CDR2: SGHRS, YFSETQ. The CDR3 DNA follows: TGCGCCAGCAGCCCGGAGGGGCTCGAGCAGTACTTC. Translating gives CASSPEGLEQYF.

This clonotype was picked up many times. The chain joins TRBV3-1 to TRBJ1-2; the D is unclear. Germline-derived CDR1 and CDR2 are LGHDT and YNNKEL (reference sequence). The ends were cut back, 3 bases at V and 9 bases at J, with 14 bases in the middle. CDR3 length: 13 amino acids. CDR3 DNA sequence: TGTGCCAGCAGCCACCCGGACCACTGGAGCTACACCTTC. This sequence encodes CASSHPDHWSYTF.

The chain couples TRBV5-4 to TRBJ2-1; D remains unclear. Germline lookup yields CDR1 SGHNT and CDR2 YYREEE (reference sequence). Trimming took off 1 base at V and 5 bases at J, with 4 bases between the two ends. This CDR3 region has 12 residues. CDR3 sequence reads: CASSLLDNEQFF. CDR3 in DNA: TGTGCCAGCAGCTTGCTAGACAATGAGCAGTTCTTC. Looking up the rest from reference TRBV5-4 and TRBJ2-1 gives the full variable domain: ETGVTQSPTHLIKTRGQQVTLRCSSQSGHNTVSWYQQALGQGPQFIFQYYREEENGRGNFPPRFSGLQFPNYSSELNVNALELDDSALYLCASSLLDNEQFFGPGTRLTVL.

A remark on this clonotype: Just one base apart from a much larger clone, this may be a read error. J is TRBJ2-2 and V is TRBV11-1; D may correspond to TRBD1 or TRBD2 (5 bases each). The length of the CDR3 is 18 residues. Germline V gene sequence: CDR1 SGHAT, CDR2 FQDESV (reference sequence). CDR3 amino acids: CASSFRFSSYHGTGDLFF. CDR3 coding DNA: TGTGCCAGCAGCTTTCGGTTCTCCTCATATCATGGCACCGGGGACCTGTTTTTT.

This clonotype was recorded many times. The chain is built from TRBV7-7 and TRBJ2-5, with 8 positions matching TRBD1. Losses at the gene ends were 3 bases for V and 5 bases for J; bases not matched to a gene: 8. Germline V gene lookup returns CDR1 SSHAT and CDR2 FNYEAQ (reference sequence). The length of the CDR3 is 15 residues. In DNA, the CDR3 is TGTGCCAGCAGCTTTCGGACAGGGAAATGGGAGACCCAGTACTTC. Encoded protein: CASSFRTGKWETQYF.

This clonotype was observed a few times. At one end the junction does not follow the germline gene, possibly because of a read error. This chain connects TRBV20-1 to TRBJ2-3, with D perhaps TRBD1 (5 bases). Germline values: CDR1 DFQATT, CDR2 SNEGSKA (reference sequence). This CDR3 contains 12 residues. CDR3 protein: CSAPPVTDMQYF. CDR3 DNA: TGCAGTGCACCTCCAGTGACAGATATGCAGTATTTT.

This clonotype was picked up many times. The chain carries TRBV7-2 and TRBJ1-4, with TRBD1 matching 7 bases. With V trimmed by 5 bases and J by 1 base, 10 bases remained unmatched. Germline assignment: CDR1 SGHTA and CDR2 FQGNSA. This CDR3 region has 17 residues. The CDR3 region is CASSIQGRTLTNEKLFF. In DNA, the CDR3 is TGTGCCAGCAGCATACAGGGGCGAACCTTAACTAATGAAAAACTGTTTTTT.

This clonotype was recorded at least ten times. In DNA, the CDR3 is TGTGCCAGCAGCTCGTCGGGGGGCACAGATACGCAGTATTTT. The encoded protein is CASSSSGGTDTQYF. J is TRBJ2-3 and V is TRBV5-5, with D perhaps TRBD2 (6 bases). Between the trimmed V and J ends, which lost 3 bases and 1 base, there was a span of 9 bases. This CDR3 has 14 amino acids. Looked up from germline, CDR1 is SGHKS and CDR2 is YYEKEE (reference sequence).

This clonotype was picked up many times. J is TRBJ2-1 and V is TRBV20-1; 8 bases are a match to TRBD2. The CDR3 contains 15 residues. Germline V gives CDR1 DFQATT, CDR2 SNEGSKA (reference sequence). The CDR3 bases are TGCAGGGCAAGATCCCGGGGGGGGGCGGACAATGAGCAGTTCTTC. Translated: CRARSRGGADNEQFF.

At least ten counts were recorded for this clonotype. The chain couples TRBV4-3 to TRBJ2-1; maybe TRBD1 (6 bases). The germline V gene has CDR1 LGHNA and CDR2 YSLEER. The CDR3 has 16 amino acids. V lost 1 base and J 0 bases, leaving 10 bases between the germline ends. The CDR3 sequence is CASSQVGAFSYNEQFF. CDR3 DNA sequence: TGCGCCAGCAGCCAAGTGGGGGCATTCTCCTACAATGAGCAGTTCTTC.

This clonotype has ten or more counts. The gene calls are TRBV5-1 and TRBJ2-7; D perhaps matches TRBD2 (6 bases). CDR3 length equals 14 residues. Trimming stripped 2 bases from V and 0 bases from J, with 9 bases between. Germline values: CDR1 SGHRS, CDR2 YFSETQ. DNA of the CDR3: TGCGCCAGCAGCTTAGTGGGAGGCTCCTACGAGCAGTACTTC. This codes for CASSLVGGSYEQYF.

There are many counts of this clonotype. The V gene is TRBV20-1, the J gene TRBJ1-2; D is perhaps TRBD1 (5 bases). Germline V gene data show CDR1 as DFQATT and CDR2 as SNEGSKA (reference sequence). Trimming took off 6 bases at V and 0 bases at J, with 17 bases between the two ends. The length of the CDR3 is 15 residues. Here the CDR3 reads CSARQIQRPNYGYTF. Here the CDR3 DNA reads TGCAGTGCAAGACAGATTCAGAGGCCTAACTATGGCTACACCTTC.

The chain employs TRBV24-1 and TRBJ2-2; TRBD2 matches 7 bases. J gave up 1 base and V 7 bases, and 5 bases lay outside the gene matches. Per germline, CDR1 KGHDR and CDR2 SFDVKD. The CDR3 totals 15 residues. DNA of the CDR3: TGTGCCACCAGACAAGCGGGAAAGAACACCGGGGAGCTGTTTTTT. Translating it yields CATRQAGKNTGELFF.

This clonotype was observed at least ten times. The CDR3 here is CASIRQGTGNTGELFF. The CDR3 DNA sequence: TGTGCCAGCATTAGGCAGGGGACAGGGAACACCGGGGAGCTGTTTTTT. J is TRBJ2-2 and V is TRBV28, with TRBD1 matching 8 bases. From germline, CDR1 is MDHEN and CDR2 SYDVKM. The CDR3 consists of 16 residues. The V and J ends lost 7 bases and 1 base, in that order; junction bases with no gene match: 8.

This rearrangement joins TRBV24-1 to TRBJ2-1, with TRBD2 as a possible D gene (6 bases). Germline CDR1 and CDR2: KGHDR and SFDVKD. V dropped 5 bases and J dropped 7 bases, with 14 bases sitting between them. The CDR3 covers 14 residues. CDR3 nucleotides: TGTGCCACCAGTGCCCCCCCGGAGGGAAATGAGCAGTTCTTC. It codes for CATSAPPEGNEQFF.

Many counts were recorded for this clonotype. The chain joins TRBV20-1 to TRBJ2-1; TRBD2 matches 11 bases. J lost 5 bases, V lost 5 bases, and 8 bases had no gene match. Germline values: CDR1 DFQATT, CDR2 SNEGSKA (reference sequence). The CDR3 totals 15 residues. CDR3 sequence reads: CSAASTSGTHNEQFF. The CDR3 DNA sequence: TGCAGTGCTGCCTCGACTAGCGGGACCCACAATGAGCAGTTCTTC.

This clonotype was seen repeatedly, ten times or more. This chain joins TRBV12-3 or TRBV12-4 and TRBJ2-2, with a weak D call TRBD2 (6 bases). Trimming pared 5 bases from V and 6 bases from J, leaving 19 bases between. The CDR3 spans 16 residues. Here the CDR3 DNA reads TGTGCCAGCAGTCTTGCGACAGCCGCGGGGTCCGGGGAGCTGTTTTTT. It yields the protein CASSLATAAGSGELFF.

This chain joins TRBV4-2 and TRBJ2-3, with 10 positions matching TRBD2. CDR1 LGHNA and CDR2 YNFKEQ come from the germline V gene. The CDR3 contains 17 residues. V was pared by 2 bases and J by 1 base, with 6 bases of the junction left unmatched. In DNA form, the CDR3 reads TGTGCCAGCAGCCAACCCGGACTAGCGGACCGCACAGATACGCAGTATTTT. Protein: CASSQPGLADRTDTQYF.

Many counts were recorded for this clonotype. This sequence joins TRBV7-2 and TRBJ2-2; D is unresolved. The germline V gene encodes CDR1 SGHTA and CDR2 FQGNSA. The ends were cut back, 6 bases at V and 1 base at J, with 6 bases in the middle. The CDR3 runs to 13 residues. CDR3 in amino acids: CASSRGNTGELFF. CDR3 DNA: TGTGCCAGCAGTCGAGGGAACACCGGGGAGCTGTTTTTT.

The chain recombines TRBV27 with TRBJ1-1, with D unresolved. Germline V gene data show CDR1 as MNHEY and CDR2 as SMNVEV (reference sequence). The CDR3 has 13 residues. Trimming took off 3 bases at V and 0 bases at J, with 5 bases between the two ends. The CDR3 region has the DNA TGTGCCAGCAGTTTGTTTATGAACACTGAAGCTTTCTTT. Its protein is CASSLFMNTEAFF.

The genes are TRBV18 and TRBJ2-5; no clear D. Germline CDR1 reads KGHSH; CDR2 reads LQKENI. Trimming cost V 2 bases and J 0 bases, with 4 bases left between them. The CDR3 spans 13 residues. DNA for the CDR3: TGTGCCAGCTCACCAAAAAACCAAGAGACCCAGTACTTC. As protein: CASSPKNQETQYF.